Listed here are 14 T cell receptor beta chains from one sample, sequenced in a study of T cell responses to AZD1222 COVID-19 vaccine. Method: immunoSEQ multiplex PCR; TCRdb's copy keeps in-frame clones and lacks some. The sample holds under 150,000 clones, roughly nine tenths seen once. The input for sequencing was peripheral blood, taken 28 days after the second AZD1222 dose. Receptor source: an adult who received the AZD1222 COVID-19 vaccine.

The rearrangement links TRBV5-6 to TRBJ1-2; D ambiguous. The CDR3 covers 14 residues. V lost 0 bases and J lost 0, with 6 bases in between. Germline V gene sequence: CDR1 SGHDT, CDR2 YYEEEE. The CDR3 DNA reads as TGTGCCAGCAGCTTGGACAGAGCTAACTATGGCTACACCTTC. This translates into CASSLDRANYGYTF.

This chain links TRBV29-1 with TRBJ1-3; D not resolved. The CDR3 runs 11 residues. V was shortened by 6 bases and J by 9 bases, with 12 bases between the two germline ends. The germline gives CDR1 SQVTM, CDR2 ANQGSEA. For the CDR3, the DNA is TGCAGCGTGCTTGAAGTTGCCACCATATATTTT. Translation gives CSVLEVATIYF.

The V call is TRBV4-3, the J call TRBJ1-2; maybe TRBD1 (5 bases). CDR1 is LGHNA and CDR2 is YSLEER in the germline V gene. The CDR3 is made up of 13 amino acids. The germline V and J ends were trimmed by 2 bases and 8 bases, with 12 bases remaining between them. CDR3 amino acids: CASSQNTGYGYTF. The CDR3 DNA reads TGCGCCAGCAGCCAAAATACAGGTTACGGCTACACCTTC.

This clone was picked up one time. DNA for the CDR3: TGTGCTAGTGGAATTAGGCCAGGGGCCAACGTCCTGACTTTC. It codes for CASGIRPGANVLTF. The gene calls are TRBV12-5 and TRBJ2-6; D gene unclear. Germline values: CDR1 LGHNT, CDR2 FRNRAP. The V gene lost 6 bases and the J gene lost 4 bases, with 10 bases spanning the gap. CDR3 length: 14 amino acids.

The CDR3 bases are TGTGTCGGAGGTAGAAGAGAAGAGACCCAGTACTTC. Translation gives CVGGRREETQYF. V usage is TRBV28 and J usage is TRBJ2-5; TRBD2 is a possible D gene (5 bases). CDR3 length: 12 amino acids. Per the germline V gene, CDR1 is MDHEN and CDR2 is SYDVKM.

A note on this clone: Other DNA sequences in the same sample also yield this CDR3. The chain uses TRBV28 and TRBJ1-1; tentative D call: TRBD1 (5 bases). V lost 6 bases to trimming and J lost 3 bases, with 8 bases between them. The CDR3 has 12 amino acids. Germline CDR1 is MDHEN and CDR2 is SYDVKM. The CDR3, as DNA: TGTGCCAGCAGCAGAGGGGACACTGAAGCTTTCTTT. It translates to CASSRGDTEAFF.

J is TRBJ1-1 and V is TRBV4-1, with D possibly being TRBD1 (5 bases). Trimming removed 1 base at V and 6 bases at J, with 12 bases between. This CDR3 region has 14 residues. Germline V gene sequence: CDR1 MGHRA, CDR2 YSYEKL. The DNA of the CDR3 is TGCGCCAGCAGCCAAGGGGCAGGGAGACCTGAAGCTTTCTTT. This sequence encodes CASSQGAGRPEAFF.

The chain uses TRBV18 and TRBJ1-1; D is possibly TRBD1 (6 bases). V lost 3 bases and J lost 0, with 11 bases in between. The CDR3 totals 15 residues. The germline V gene encodes CDR1 KGHSH and CDR2 LQKENI. DNA for the CDR3: TGTGCCAGCTCACCGCAAGGGGGGGTGAACACTGAAGCTTTCTTT. It specifies CASSPQGGVNTEAFF.

This sequence joins TRBV3-1 (or the pseudogene TRBV3-2) and TRBJ1-4, with unresolved D. V was cut by 1 base and J by 8 bases, with 14 bases left in between. Germline V gene data show CDR1 as LGHDT and CDR2 as YNNKEL (reference sequence). The CDR3 is 15 amino acids. CDR3 nucleotide sequence: TGTGCCAGCAGCCAAGGGCCTATAGAGCGGGAAAAACTGTTTTTT. It is translated as CASSQGPIEREKLFF.

This chain links TRBV6-2 or TRBV6-3 with TRBJ1-5; D gene ambiguous. This CDR3 is built from 14 residues. V was shortened by 6 bases and J by 5 bases, with 14 bases between the two germline ends. Germline CDR1 and CDR2: MNHEY and SVGEGT. The chain's CDR3 is CASSLDLFDQPQHF. As DNA, the CDR3 is TGTGCCAGCAGCCTTGACCTATTCGATCAGCCCCAGCATTTT.

The rearrangement joins TRBV11-2 to TRBJ1-1; D gene uncertain. Trimming removed 5 bases at V and 1 base at J, with 17 bases between. The CDR3 is 16 residues long. CDR1 and CDR2 from the germline V gene are SGHAT and FQNNGV. This CDR3 is CASSPTTRYRNTEAFF. The CDR3 coding sequence is TGTGCCAGCAGCCCAACAACCCGCTACCGGAACACTGAAGCTTTCTTT.

The gene calls are TRBV7-9 and TRBJ1-5; D ambiguous. This CDR3 is built from 13 residues. The V end lost 5 bases, the J end lost 7 bases, and 12 bases lay between the germline ends. CDR1 SEHNR and CDR2 FQNEAQ come from the germline V gene (reference sequence). CDR3: CASSRYEGQPQHF. The CDR3, as DNA: TGTGCCAGCAGCCGGTACGAAGGACAGCCCCAGCATTTT.

This rearrangement joins TRBV15 to TRBJ2-3, with 14 bases identical to TRBD2. The CDR3 is 15 residues long. V lost 3 bases to trimming and J lost 8 bases; unmatched junction nucleotides: 4. From germline, CDR1 is LNHNV and CDR2 YYDKDF (reference sequence). The CDR3 here is CATSRGLAGESTQYF. The CDR3 DNA reads TGTGCCACCAGCAGGGGACTAGCGGGAGAGAGTACGCAGTATTTT. The entire variable domain, with the rest obtained from reference TRBV15 and TRBJ2-3, is as follows: DAMVIQNPRYQVTQFGKPVTLSCSQTLNHNVMYWYQQKSSQAPKLLFHYYDKDFNNEADTPDNFQSRRPNTSFCFLDIRSPGLGDTAMYLCATSRGLAGESTQYFGPGTRLTVL.

The rearrangement links TRBV5-1 to TRBJ1-2; D possibly corresponds to TRBD1 (6 bases). Trimming removed 0 bases at V and 5 bases at J, with 11 bases between. This CDR3 contains 14 residues. Germline CDR1 is SGHRS and CDR2 is YFSETQ. DNA of the CDR3: TGCGCCAGCAGCTTGGGACAGGAAATTTATGGCTACACCTTC. Its protein product is CASSLGQEIYGYTF.